The 2 T cell receptor beta chains reported below all come from one sample, sequenced in a study of cytomegalovirus exposure and HLA in healthy donors. The repertoire was sequenced with immunoSEQ multiplex PCR; TCRdb's copy has only in-frame clones and lacks some. The sample shows about 260,000 clones, 90% of them seen only once. Sequencing used PBMCs. The source is a woman in her thirties in good health and CMV-seronegative.

The V and J genes are TRBV11-2 and TRBJ2-7, with D unclear. Germline CDR1 and CDR2: SGHAT and FQNNGV. The CDR3 has 13 amino acids. Trimming left V 5 bases short and J 0 bases short, with 8 bases between. CDR3 coding DNA: TGTGCCAGCAGCCCCATTTTCTCCTACGAGCAGTACTTC. Protein: CASSPIFSYEQYF. Full variable domain (missing parts from reference TRBV11-2 and TRBJ2-7): EAGVAQSPRYKIIEKRQSVAFWCNPISGHATLYWYQQILGQGPKLLIQFQNNGVVDDSQLPKDRFSAERLKGVDSTLKIQPAKLEDSAVYLCASSPIFSYEQYFGPGTRLTVT.

This sequence joins TRBV7-2 and TRBJ2-3; 7 bases fit TRBD2. CDR1 SGHTA and CDR2 FQGNSA come from the germline V gene. The CDR3 runs 16 residues. V lost 5 bases to trimming and J lost 3 bases; unmatched junction nucleotides: 11. CDR3 amino acids: CASSGRLAVTTDTQYF. The CDR3 DNA is TGTGCCAGCAGCGGTCGGCTAGCGGTCACGACAGATACGCAGTATTTT. The full variable domain, its missing parts supplied by reference TRBV7-2 and TRBJ2-3, is GAGVSQSPSNKVTEKGKDVELRCDPISGHTALYWYRQSLGQGLEFLIYFQGNSAPDKSGLPSDRFSAERTGGSVSTLTIQRTQQEDSAVYLCASSGRLAVTTDTQYFGPGTRLTVL.